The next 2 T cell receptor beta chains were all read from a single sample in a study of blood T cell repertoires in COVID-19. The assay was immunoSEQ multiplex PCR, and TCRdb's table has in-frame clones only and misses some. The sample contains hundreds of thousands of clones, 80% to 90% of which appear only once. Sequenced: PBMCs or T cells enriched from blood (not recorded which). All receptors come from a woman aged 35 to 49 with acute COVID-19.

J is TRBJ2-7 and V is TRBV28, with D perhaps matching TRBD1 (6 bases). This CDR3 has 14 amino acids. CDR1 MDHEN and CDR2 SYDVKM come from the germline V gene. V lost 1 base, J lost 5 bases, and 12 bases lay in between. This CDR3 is CASSLLTGFHEQYF. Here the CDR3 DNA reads TGTGCCAGCAGTTTATTGACAGGTTTCCACGAGCAGTACTTC. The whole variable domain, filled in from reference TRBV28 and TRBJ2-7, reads DVKVTQSSRYLVKRTGEKVFLECVQDMDHENMFWYRQDPGLGLRLIYFSYDVKMKEKGDIPEGYSVSREKKERFSLILESASTNQTSMYLCASSLLTGFHEQYFGPGTRLTVT.

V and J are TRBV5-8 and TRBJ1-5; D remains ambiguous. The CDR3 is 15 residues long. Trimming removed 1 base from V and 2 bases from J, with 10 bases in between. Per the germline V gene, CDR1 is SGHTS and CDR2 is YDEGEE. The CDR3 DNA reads TGTGCCAGCAGCTTGTTTGGGCAGCGCAATCAGCCCCAGCATTTT. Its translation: CASSLFGQRNQPQHF. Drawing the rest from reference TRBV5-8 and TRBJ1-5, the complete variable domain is EAGVTQSPTHLIKTRGQQATLRCSPISGHTSVYWYQQALGLGLQFLLWYDEGEERNRGNFPPRFSGRQFPNYSSELNVNALELEDSALYLCASSLFGQRNQPQHFGDGTRLSIL.